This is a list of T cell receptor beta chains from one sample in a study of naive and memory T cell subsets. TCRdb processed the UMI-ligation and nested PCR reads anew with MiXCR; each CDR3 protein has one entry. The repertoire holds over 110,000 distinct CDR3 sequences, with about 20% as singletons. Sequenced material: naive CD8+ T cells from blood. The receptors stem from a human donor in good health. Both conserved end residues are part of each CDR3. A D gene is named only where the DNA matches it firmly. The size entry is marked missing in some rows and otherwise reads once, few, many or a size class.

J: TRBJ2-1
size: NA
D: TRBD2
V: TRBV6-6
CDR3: CASSYTGGPENEQFF
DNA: TGTGCCAGCAGTTACACGGGAGGGCCTGAAAATGAGCAGTTCTTC

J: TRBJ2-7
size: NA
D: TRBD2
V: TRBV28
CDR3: CASSSQAGVFDEQYF
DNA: TGTGCCAGCAGTTCTCAAGCGGGAGTTTTCGACGAGCAGTACTTC

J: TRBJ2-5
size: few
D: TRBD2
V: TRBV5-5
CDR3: CASSLWEGTGGETQYF
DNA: TGTGCCAGCAGCTTGTGGGAGGGAACGGGTGGAGAGACCCAGTACTTC

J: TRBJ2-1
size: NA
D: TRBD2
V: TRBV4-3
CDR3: CASSQESSGRGNEQFF
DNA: TGCGCCAGCAGCCAAGAGTCCAGCGGGAGAGGCAATGAGCAGTTCTTC

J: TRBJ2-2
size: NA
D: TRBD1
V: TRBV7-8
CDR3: CASSLTGDTGELFF
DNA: TGTGCCAGCAGCTTGACAGGGGACACCGGGGAGCTGTTTTTT

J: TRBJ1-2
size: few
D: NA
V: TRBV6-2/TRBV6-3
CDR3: CASSYNGVGYTF
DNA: TGTGCCAGCAGTTACAACGGGGTTGGCTACACCTTC

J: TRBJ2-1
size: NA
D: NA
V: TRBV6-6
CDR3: CASRPSHLGHEQFF
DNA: TGTGCCAGCAGACCATCGCACTTGGGGCATGAGCAGTTCTTC

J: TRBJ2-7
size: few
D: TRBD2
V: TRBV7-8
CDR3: CASSLRDYRYEQYF
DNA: TGTGCCAGCAGCTTACGGGACTACCGGTACGAGCAGTACTTC

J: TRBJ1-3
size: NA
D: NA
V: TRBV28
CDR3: CASSSVVSGNTIYF
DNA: TGTGCCAGCAGTTCCGTCGTCTCTGGAAACACCATATATTTT

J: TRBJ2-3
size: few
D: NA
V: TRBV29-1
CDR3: CSVGLSGYTDTQYF
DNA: TGCAGCGTTGGGCTGAGCGGATACACAGATACGCAGTATTTT

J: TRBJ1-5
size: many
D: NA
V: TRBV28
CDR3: CASSLPGSNQPQHF
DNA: TGTGCCAGCAGTTTACCAGGCAGTAATCAGCCCCAGCATTTT

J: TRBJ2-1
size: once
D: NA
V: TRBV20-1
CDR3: CSARDVRDENEQFF
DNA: TGCAGTGCTAGAGACGTACGGGACGAAAATGAGCAGTTCTTC

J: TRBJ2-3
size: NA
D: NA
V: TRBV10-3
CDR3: CAISDRLTDTQYF
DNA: TGTGCCATCAGTGACCGGTTAACAGATACGCAGTATTTT

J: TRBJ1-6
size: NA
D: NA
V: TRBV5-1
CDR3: CASSSMDRENSPLHF
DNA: TGCGCCAGCAGCTCAATGGACAGAGAAAATTCACCCCTCCACTTT

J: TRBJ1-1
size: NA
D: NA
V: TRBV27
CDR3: CASSPSGGEAFF
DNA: TGTGCCAGCAGCCCCAGCGGGGGTGAAGCTTTCTTT

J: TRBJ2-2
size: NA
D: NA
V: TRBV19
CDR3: CASEDLEGTGELFF
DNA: TGTGCCAGTGAGGATCTGGAGGGAACCGGGGAGCTGTTTTTT

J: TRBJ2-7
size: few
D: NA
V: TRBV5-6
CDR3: CASSPEGKSNEQYF
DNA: TGTGCCAGCAGCCCGGAAGGGAAGTCGAACGAGCAGTACTTC

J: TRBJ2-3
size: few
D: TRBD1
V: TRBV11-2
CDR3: CASSSLETGTDTQYF
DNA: TGTGCCAGCAGCTCCTTAGAGACAGGGACAGATACGCAGTATTTT

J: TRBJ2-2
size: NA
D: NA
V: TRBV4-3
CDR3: CASSQDRLGPLAGELFF
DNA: TGCGCCAGCAGCCAAGATCGGTTGGGGCCCCTCGCCGGGGAGCTGTTTTTT

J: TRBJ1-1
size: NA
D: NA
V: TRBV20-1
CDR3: CSATAKAFF
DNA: TGCAGTGCTACGGCGAAAGCTTTCTTT

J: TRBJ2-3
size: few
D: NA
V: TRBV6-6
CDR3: CASSLTDLATDTQYF
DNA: TGTGCCAGCAGCCTTACGGACCTAGCAACAGATACGCAGTATTTT

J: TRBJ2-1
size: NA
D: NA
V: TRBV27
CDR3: CASSVMNYNEQFF
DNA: TGTGCCAGCAGTGTGATGAATTACAATGAGCAGTTCTTC

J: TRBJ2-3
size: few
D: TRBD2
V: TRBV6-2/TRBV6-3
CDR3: CASSYVLAGITDTQYF
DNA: TGTGCCAGCAGTTACGTGCTAGCGGGAATCACAGATACGCAGTATTTT

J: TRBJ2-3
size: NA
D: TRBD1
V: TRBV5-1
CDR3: CASSFYRGEADTQYF
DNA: TGCGCCAGCAGCTTTTACAGGGGAGAAGCAGATACGCAGTATTTT

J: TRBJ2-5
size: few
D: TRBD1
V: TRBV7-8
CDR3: CASSLAPGQGIETQYF
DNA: TGTGCCAGCAGCTTAGCCCCGGGACAGGGGATCGAGACCCAGTACTTC

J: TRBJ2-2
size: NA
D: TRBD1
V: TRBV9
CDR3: CASSVEGGASAGELFF
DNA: TGTGCCAGCAGCGTAGAAGGGGGCGCTTCGGCCGGGGAGCTGTTTTTT

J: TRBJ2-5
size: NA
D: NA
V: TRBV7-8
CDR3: CASSSPPGGYGETQYF
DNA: TGTGCCAGCAGCTCCCCTCCTGGGGGTTACGGAGAGACCCAGTACTTC

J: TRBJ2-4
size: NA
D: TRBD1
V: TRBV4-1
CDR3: CASSQERQGPNIQYF
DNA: TGCGCCAGCAGCCAAGAAAGACAGGGACCAAACATTCAGTACTTC